Below, one T cell receptor (beta chain) is given with its context. Method: immunoSEQ multiplex PCR; TCRdb's copy keeps in-frame clones and lacks some. The sample has under 250,000 clones; approximately 80% are singletons. Germline V gene lookup returns CDR1 SEHNR and CDR2 FQNEAQ (reference sequence). The CDR3 spans 15 residues. V gave up 2 bases and J gave up 5 bases; unmatched junction bases: 4. This entry comes from a study of blood T cell repertoires in COVID-19. Sequenced: peripheral blood. This chain connects TRBV7-9 to TRBJ1-1; 11 nucleotides line up with TRBD1. The receptor's source is a man aged 35-49 years with acute or convalescent COVID-19. DNA for the CDR3: TGTGCCAGCAGCTTACGCGGACAGGGGGCAACTGAAGCTTTCTTT. Its translation: CASSLRGQGATEAFF.